The rows below give T cell receptor beta chains drawn from one sample of a study of T cells expressing NK-cell markers. TCRdb reprocessed the 5' RACE reads and keeps a single row for each CDR3 protein, giving no DNA. The table for this sample gives approximately 15,000 distinct CDR3 sequences. Input material: blood T cells: a sorted CD56 or NKG2C T cell subset, CD4+ or CD8+ T cells, or bulk PBMC T cells (not recorded which). These TCRs come from a man aged 18-69 years in good health. CDR3s include the opening cysteine and the closing phenylalanine or tryptophan. Fields, in order: clone size, J gene, V gene, CDR3 protein. Part of the rows lack a size; the others show once, few, many or a class for expanded clones.

NA	TRBJ2-3	TRBV24-1	CATSVSVTDTQYF
NA	TRBJ1-2	TRBV5-1	CASSWTQGANYGYTF
NA	TRBJ1-5	TRBV12-3/TRBV12-4	CASSLAISGLSNQPQHF
NA	TRBJ1-5	TRBV12-3/TRBV12-4	CASSFVQGQPQHF
NA	TRBJ2-1	TRBV7-9	CASSSPGLGIQEQFF
NA	TRBJ2-5	TRBV12-3/TRBV12-4	CASSPGQTGQETQYF
NA	TRBJ2-5	TRBV4-2	CASSQAHEETQYF
NA	TRBJ2-1	TRBV29-1	CSVEGITYNEQFF
NA	TRBJ1-1	TRBV20-1	CSARDKFGQGIRTEAFF
NA	TRBJ1-2	TRBV7-6	CASSLLDGTYGYTF
NA	TRBJ2-5	TRBV29-1	CSVEGGTSGSRETQYF
NA	TRBJ1-3	TRBV12-3/TRBV12-4	CASSFPGGRADTSGNTIYF
medium-sized	TRBJ2-2	TRBV12-3/TRBV12-4	CASFPGGLNTGELFF
NA	TRBJ2-2	TRBV12-3/TRBV12-4	CASSPRAVEGAGELFF
NA	TRBJ1-5	TRBV28	CASSFSQGRYSNQPQHF
NA	TRBJ2-2	TRBV5-1	CASSFRAQDAWTGELFF
NA	TRBJ2-7	TRBV4-3	CASSQDVGLERYF
NA	TRBJ2-6	TRBV7-3	CASSPSGANVLTF
NA	TRBJ2-7	TRBV7-8	CASIAASGTYEQYF
NA	TRBJ2-2	TRBV3-1	CASSQVLAGGTGELFF
NA	TRBJ2-1	TRBV6-2/TRBV6-3	CASRSTSGAYYNEQFF
NA	TRBJ2-3	TRBV11-1	CASSQQSGGLTDTQYF
NA	TRBJ2-7	TRBV7-2	CASSLTLGSYEQYF
NA	TRBJ2-1	TRBV20-1	CSATSGRGGNEQFF
NA	TRBJ2-5	TRBV20-1	CSAILQGARTETQYF
NA	TRBJ2-3	TRBV15	CATTASSTDTQYF
NA	TRBJ1-1	TRBV5-1	CASSLAGSGTEAFF
NA	TRBJ2-2	TRBV6-1	CASARDRRNTGELFF
NA	TRBJ2-3	TRBV27	CASSRRGGADTQYF
NA	TRBJ1-6	TRBV7-8	CASSPRAGENSPLHF
NA	TRBJ2-3	TRBV6-5	CASSSTGDGTDTQYF
NA	TRBJ2-7	TRBV4-2	CASSREMGLLSYEQYF
NA	TRBJ2-7	TRBV5-1	CASSLTSGPGYEQYF
NA	TRBJ2-3	TRBV7-2	CASSLYSEYTDTQYF
NA	TRBJ1-6	TRBV7-2	CASSLGEGWNSPLHF
NA	TRBJ2-1	TRBV7-3	CASSLISGAFQEQFF
NA	TRBJ2-5	TRBV12-3/TRBV12-4	CASSFLDRETQYF
NA	TRBJ2-1	TRBV14	CASSQGFRLAGHEQFF
NA	TRBJ1-4	TRBV6-5	CASSFGQHSTNEKLFF
NA	TRBJ2-5	TRBV29-1	CSVVYRGETQYF
NA	TRBJ1-3	TRBV7-2	CASSFAGSTGNTIYF
NA	TRBJ2-7	TRBV12-3/TRBV12-4	CASSLGAGGSYEQYF
NA	TRBJ1-5	TRBV12-3/TRBV12-4	CASRRGGGYSNQPQHF
NA	TRBJ2-1	TRBV2	CASSEGLAGGFEQFF
NA	TRBJ1-4	TRBV29-1	CSVRPGVNEKLFF
NA	TRBJ2-7	TRBV11-2	CASSFSPAYEQYF
NA	TRBJ2-1	TRBV7-9	CASSSLLGTPEGNEQFF
NA	TRBJ2-2	TRBV6-1	CASKSAGTGDPGELFF
NA	TRBJ2-2	TRBV28	CASSLTPGAGSGSGELFF
NA	TRBJ2-2	TRBV29-1	CSAGGPGTGELFF
medium-sized	TRBJ2-1	TRBV29-1	CSVRLAGYNEQFF
NA	TRBJ1-4	TRBV28	CASSQSNEKLFF
NA	TRBJ2-5	TRBV5-1	CASSSPTEKRGRETQYF
NA	TRBJ1-2	TRBV28	CASNTQHRGPDGEGYTF
NA	TRBJ2-5	TRBV7-9	CASSLVMGETQYF
NA	TRBJ2-5	TRBV19	CASSSTGQETQYF